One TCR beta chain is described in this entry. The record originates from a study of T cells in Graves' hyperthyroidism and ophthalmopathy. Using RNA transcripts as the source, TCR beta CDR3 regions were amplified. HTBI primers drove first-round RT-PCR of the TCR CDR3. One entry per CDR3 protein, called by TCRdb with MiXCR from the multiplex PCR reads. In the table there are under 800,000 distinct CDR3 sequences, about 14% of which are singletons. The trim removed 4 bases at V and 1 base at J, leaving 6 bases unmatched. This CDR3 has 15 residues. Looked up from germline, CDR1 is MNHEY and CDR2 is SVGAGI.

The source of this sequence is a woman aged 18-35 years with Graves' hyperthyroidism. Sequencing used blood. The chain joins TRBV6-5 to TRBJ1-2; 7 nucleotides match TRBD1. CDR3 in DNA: TGTGCCAGCAGTTCCGGGACAGCTGATAACTATGGCTACACCTTC. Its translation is CASSSGTADNYGYTF.